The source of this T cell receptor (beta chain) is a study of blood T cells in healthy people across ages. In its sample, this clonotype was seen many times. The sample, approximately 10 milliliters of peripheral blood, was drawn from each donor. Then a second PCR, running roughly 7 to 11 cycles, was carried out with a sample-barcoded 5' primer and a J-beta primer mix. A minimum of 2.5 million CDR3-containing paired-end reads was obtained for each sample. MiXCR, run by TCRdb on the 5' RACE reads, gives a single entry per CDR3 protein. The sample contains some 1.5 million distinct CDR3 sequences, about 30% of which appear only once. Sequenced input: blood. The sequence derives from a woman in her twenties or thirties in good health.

The CDR3 protein is CASSLSRVLAKNIQYF. The CDR3 DNA reads as TGTGCCAGCAGCTTAAGCCGGGTCTTAGCCAAAAACATTCAGTACTTC. The chain carries TRBV11-2 and TRBJ2-4, with unresolved D. Trimming took off 2 bases at V and 0 bases at J, with 11 bases between the two ends. The CDR3 consists of 16 residues. Germline V gives CDR1 SGHAT, CDR2 FQNNGV.